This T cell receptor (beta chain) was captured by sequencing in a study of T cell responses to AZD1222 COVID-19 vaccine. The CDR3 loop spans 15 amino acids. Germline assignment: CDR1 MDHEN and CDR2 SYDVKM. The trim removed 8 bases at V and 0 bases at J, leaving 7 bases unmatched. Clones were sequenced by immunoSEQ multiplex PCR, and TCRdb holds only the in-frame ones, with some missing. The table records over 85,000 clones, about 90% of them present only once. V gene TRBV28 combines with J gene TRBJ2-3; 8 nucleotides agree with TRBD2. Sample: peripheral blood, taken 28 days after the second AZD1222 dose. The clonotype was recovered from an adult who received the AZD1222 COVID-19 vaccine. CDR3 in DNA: TGTGCCAGCGGAAGCGGGAGCCCTAGCACAGATACGCAGTATTTT. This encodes CASGSGSPSTDTQYF.